The rows below give T cell receptor beta chains drawn from one sample of a study of control samples from healthy donors and cancer patients. The table came from immunoSEQ multiplex PCR; TCRdb's copy has only in-frame clones and leaves some out. The sample records roughly 84,000 clones, 91% being singletons. The sequenced sample was blood. Receptors were obtained from a man between 50 and 59 years old in good health. CDR3s include the opening cysteine and the closing phenylalanine or tryptophan. Fields, in order: J gene, clone size, V gene, CDR3 length, CDR3 protein. Clone size is not always given. Where it is, it says once, few, many or a class for expanded clones.

>TRBJ2-7|NA|TRBV12-3/TRBV12-4|13
CASSYDPDRGQYF
>TRBJ1-6|NA|TRBV7-9|14
CASSLEDSYSPLHF
>TRBJ1-2|once|TRBV2|12
CASKKRGYGYTF
>TRBJ1-5|NA|TRBV10-3|16
CAISSRGIVLYQPQHF
>TRBJ1-1|NA|TRBV5-4|15
CASSLAGGGNTEAFF
>TRBJ2-2|NA|TRBV19|13
CASRAQNTGELFF
>TRBJ1-5|NA|TRBV6-5|15
CASSPGTGINQPQHF
>TRBJ2-7|once|TRBV2|13
CASGTDRANEQYF
>TRBJ1-4|NA|TRBV7-9|12
CASSFMGEKLFF
>TRBJ2-3|NA|TRBV2|14
CASSWGPGTDTQYF
>TRBJ1-1|NA|TRBV27|13
CASSLRGDAEAFF
>TRBJ2-3|NA|TRBV18|12
CASSPHPDTQYF
>TRBJ1-6|NA|TRBV4-1|14
CASSQDFSRSPLHF
>TRBJ1-2|NA|TRBV6-5|14
CASSYREGSYGYTF
>TRBJ2-1|NA|TRBV7-8|13
CASSLDRGDEQFF
>TRBJ1-4|NA|TRBV7-2|12
CASSPSGWQLFF
>TRBJ2-3|NA|TRBV19|15
CASSTLDRVSDTQYF
>TRBJ2-2|NA|TRBV10-2|13
CASSLDFTGELFF
>TRBJ1-1|NA|TRBV7-8|15
CASSSRLEMVTEAFF
>TRBJ2-7|NA|TRBV5-1|14
CASSPSDPTYEQYF
>TRBJ1-1|NA|TRBV7-9|12
CASTTPNTEAFF
>TRBJ2-2|NA|TRBV5-4|13
CADMASIGGELFF